The subject of this entry is one TCR beta chain. Its cognate antigen is unknown. These data belong to a study of shared clonotypes between healthy human individuals. Whole-study findings and limits: Sampling was confined to blood; repertoires within tissues likely differ. Naive subsets, compared against memory subsets, generally had larger estimated richness values.

CDR3 length: 15 residues. Trimming took off 0 bases at V and 2 bases at J, with 9 bases between the two ends. Germline CDR1 reads SGHTA; CDR2 reads FQGNSA. This table comes from immunoSEQ multiplex PCR, and its TCRdb copy is limited to in-frame clones, with some not included. Of millions of clones in the sample, roughly 94% were seen once. Healthy and HIV-negative, the adult donors had no recent acute infections or vaccinations. The chain has TRBV7-2 and TRBJ2-3; D not resolved. This sequence was found in a man younger than 30 in good health. The sample was naive CD4+ T cells sorted from blood. Noted subset: CD45RA+ positively selected. CDR3 residues: CASSLALGVTDTQYF. As DNA, the CDR3 is TGTGCCAGCAGCTTAGCGTTGGGCGTCACAGATACGCAGTATTTT.